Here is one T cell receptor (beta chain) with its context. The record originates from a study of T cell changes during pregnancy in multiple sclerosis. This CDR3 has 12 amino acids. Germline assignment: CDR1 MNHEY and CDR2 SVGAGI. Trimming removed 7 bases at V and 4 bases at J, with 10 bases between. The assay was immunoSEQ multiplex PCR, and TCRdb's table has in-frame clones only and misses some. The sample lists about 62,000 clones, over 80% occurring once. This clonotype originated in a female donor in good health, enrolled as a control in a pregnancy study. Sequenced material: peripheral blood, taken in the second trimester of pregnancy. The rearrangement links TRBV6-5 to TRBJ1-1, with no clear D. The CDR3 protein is CASKTTLTEAFF. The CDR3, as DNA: TGTGCCAGCAAAACTACCCTCACTGAAGCTTTCTTT.